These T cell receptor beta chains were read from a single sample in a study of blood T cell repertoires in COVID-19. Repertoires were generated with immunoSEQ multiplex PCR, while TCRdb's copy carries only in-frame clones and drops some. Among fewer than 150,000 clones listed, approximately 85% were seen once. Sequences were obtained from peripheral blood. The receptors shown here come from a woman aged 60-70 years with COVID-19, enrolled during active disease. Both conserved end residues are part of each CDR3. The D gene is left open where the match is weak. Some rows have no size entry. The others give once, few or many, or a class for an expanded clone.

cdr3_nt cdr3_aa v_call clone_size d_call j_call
TGTGCCAGCAGTTCCAGGGGAGGGGAATTAGGCGAGCAGTACTTC CASSSRGGELGEQYF TRBV9 - - TRBJ2-7
TGTGCCAGCAGTTCTACAGGGGGCTGGGACACTGAAGCTTTCTTT CASSSTGGWDTEAFF TRBV7-9 - TRBD1 TRBJ1-1
TGTGCCAGCTCACTTATCGGGACAGACTACACCGGGGAGCTGTTTTTT CASSLIGTDYTGELFF TRBV18 - TRBD1 TRBJ2-2
TGTGCCAGCAGCTTGTACCGGGACAGGGGGGTTCAGCCCCAGCATTTT CASSLYRDRGVQPQHF TRBV7-2 few TRBD1 TRBJ1-5
TGTGCCAGCAGCTCTACAGCCTACGAGCAGTACTTC CASSSTAYEQYF TRBV7-9 - - TRBJ2-7
TGTGCCAGCACCCAGGGGGAGACCCAGTACTTC CASTQGETQYF TRBV27 - - TRBJ2-5
TGTGCCAGCAGCAAGGACAGCCACACAGATACGCAGTATTTT CASSKDSHTDTQYF TRBV6-2/TRBV6-3 - - TRBJ2-3
TGTGCCAGCTCATCACAGGGGGCTGGTCAGGAGACCCAGTACTTC CASSSQGAGQETQYF TRBV18 - TRBD1 TRBJ2-5
TGTGCTTGTGGTTTGGGGGGTACTGGAGGGGAACAAGAGACCCAGTACTTC CACGLGGTGGEQETQYF TRBV12-5 - - TRBJ2-5
TGTGCCAGCAGCGGGGGGGCCGCGGAGACCCAGTACTTC CASSGGAAETQYF TRBV7-3 - - TRBJ2-5
TGTGCCAGCAGCGTAGGACAGGGGGACACTGAAGCTTTCTTT CASSVGQGDTEAFF TRBV9 once TRBD1 TRBJ1-1
TGTGCCAGCTCACGACCGACAGGGGGGCTTCTCTATGGCTACACCTTC CASSRPTGGLLYGYTF TRBV18 - TRBD1 TRBJ1-2
TGTGCCAGTAGTATCGGGACAGGAGTCTATGGCTACACCTTC CASSIGTGVYGYTF TRBV19 - TRBD1 TRBJ1-2
TGTGCCAGTAGTATAATAACTAGCGGCACAGATACGCAGTATTTT CASSIITSGTDTQYF TRBV19 once TRBD2 TRBJ2-3
TGTGCCTCCGGAGGGGGCTTTGGAAACACCATATATTTT CASGGGFGNTIYF TRBV9 - TRBD1 TRBJ1-3
TGTGCCAGCAGTTTAAGGGACAGCCATAATTCACCCCTCCACTTT CASSLRDSHNSPLHF TRBV27 - TRBD1 TRBJ1-6
TGTGCCAGCAGTTACGAGCCTAGCGGCAACAATGAGCAGTTCTTC CASSYEPSGNNEQFF TRBV6-6 - TRBD2 TRBJ2-1
TGTGCCAGCAGCCAAGTAGCGGGGGCTAGGAATGAGCAGTTCTTC CASSQVAGARNEQFF TRBV3-1/TRBV3-2 - TRBD2 TRBJ2-1
TGTGCCAGCAGCTTTCCGGGGGACAGTTTTGATAGCAATCAGCCCCAGCATTTT CASSFPGDSFDSNQPQHF TRBV5-8 - TRBD1 TRBJ1-5
TGTGCCAGCAGTGTGGGGAACAGGGCTCCGGCTTTCTTT CASSVGNRAPAFF TRBV12-3/TRBV12-4 - - TRBJ1-1
TGTGCCACCAGCAGAGTTAGCGGGGGCACAGATACGCAGTATTTT CATSRVSGGTDTQYF TRBV15 - TRBD2 TRBJ2-3
TGTGCCAGCAGTTTACCCGGACAGGGCCTCGGGGCAACTAATGAAAAACTGTTTTTT CASSLPGQGLGATNEKLFF TRBV6-2/TRBV6-3 - TRBD1 TRBJ1-4
TGCGCCAGCAGCCAAGAACACGGGGTCGCTGAAGCTTTCTTT CASSQEHGVAEAFF TRBV4-1 once - TRBJ1-1
TGTGCCAGCAGCACAACTAACTATGGCTACACCTTC CASSTTNYGYTF TRBV9 once - TRBJ1-2